The T cell receptor beta chain described here comes from a study of T cell repertoires in cytomegalovirus infection. Comment on this clonotype: Its specificity is unknown.

This CDR3 contains 15 residues. Germline V CDR1 and CDR2: SGHVS, FNYEAQ. The V end lost 5 bases, the J end lost 5 bases, and 15 bases lay between the germline ends. TCRdb recomputed calls from the reads with MiXCR, one row per CDR3 protein. Among about 280,000 distinct CDR3 sequences listed, roughly a fifth were seen once. The receptor was derived from a human donor in good health (CMV status not recorded). Some clones in this sample may be carry-over from other donors' samples. This chain uses TRBV7-6 with TRBJ1-4; unclear D gene. Sequenced here: cultured PBMCs, sampled from culture after CMV antigen stimulation. The CDR3 bases are TGTGCCAGCAGCCCTGCTCGGAATTTGAATGAAAAACTGTTTTTT. It yields the protein CASSPARNLNEKLFF.